Each of the 18 T cell receptor beta chains below was sequenced from the same sample in a study of a mutant IDH1 vaccine in newly diagnosed glioma. Their cognate antigens are unknown. Generated by immunoSEQ multiplex PCR, the TCRdb table keeps only in-frame clones and is missing some. The sample has 60,000 or so clones, roughly three quarters seen once. Indicated time point: week 23, last vaccination. Mutant IDH1 20-mer peptide, at 300 ug, made up each vaccine dose, with topical imiquimod. Sequenced here: PBMCs, sampled from a glioma patient whose treatment included an IDH1 peptide vaccine. All receptors derive from a woman aged 40 to 50 with glioma. Some clones in this sample may be carry-over from other donors' samples.

The rearrangement links TRBV4-1 to TRBJ2-1; 7 nucleotides match TRBD2. This CDR3 has 13 residues. V trimming: 3 bases; J trimming: 8 bases; junction bases outside the gene matches: 4. Germline lookup yields CDR1 MGHRA and CDR2 YSYEKL. CDR3 amino acids: CASSQQRGDEQFF. CDR3 sequence (DNA): TGCGCCAGCAGCCAGCAGCGGGGCGATGAGCAGTTCTTC.

The rearrangement joins TRBV11-3 to TRBJ2-4; the D gene is possibly TRBD1 (5 bases). Per germline, CDR1 SGHNT and CDR2 YENEEA. The CDR3 extends over 15 amino acids. V was clipped by 6 bases and J by 5 bases, with 17 bases between them. The CDR3 nucleotides are TGTGCCAGCAGTCGTACTCCCGACAGTCAAAACATTCAGTACTTC. Translation: CASSRTPDSQNIQYF.

The chain is built from TRBV9 and TRBJ2-3; no reliable D call. The length of the CDR3 is 15 residues. The V gene lost 4 bases and the J gene lost 0 bases, with 12 bases spanning the gap. The V gene's germline CDR1 is SGDLS and CDR2 YYNGEE. CDR3 nucleotide sequence: TGTGCCAGCAGCCCCTGGAGCAGTAGCACAGATACGCAGTATTTT. Its protein product is CASSPWSSSTDTQYF.

V usage is TRBV19 and J usage is TRBJ2-5; perhaps D is TRBD1 or TRBD2 (5 bases each). Trimming took 6 bases from V and 6 from J, leaving 11 bases between them. There are 12 residues in the CDR3. Germline V CDR1 and CDR2: LNHDA, SQIVND (reference sequence). CDR3 protein: CASSATGQTQYF. In DNA form, the CDR3 reads TGTGCCAGTAGCGCCACGGGGCAGACCCAGTACTTC.

The V call is TRBV16, the J call TRBJ2-6, with D hard to call. The germline V gene has CDR1 KGHSY and CDR2 FQNENV. V was shortened by 3 bases and J by 0 bases, with 6 bases between the two germline ends. The CDR3 totals 15 residues. CDR3 coding DNA: TGTGCCAGCAGCCATTCAATCTCTGGGGCCAACGTCCTGACTTTC. It specifies CASSHSISGANVLTF. The full variable domain, in which reference TRBV16 and TRBJ2-6 provide the parts outside the CDR3, is GEEVAQTPKHLVRGEGQKAKLYCAPIKGHSYVFWYQQVLKNEFKFLISFQNENVFDETGMPKERFSAKCLPNSPCSLEIQATKLEDSAVYFCASSHSISGANVLTFGAGSRLTVL.

The chain is built from TRBV4-3 and TRBJ1-2; weak D call: TRBD1 (6 bases). The V end lost 3 bases, the J end lost 4 bases, and 21 bases lay between the germline ends. The germline CDR1 and CDR2 sequences are LGHNA and YSLEER. The CDR3 covers 17 residues. CDR3 nucleotide sequence: TGCGCCAGCAGCCACCCCGCGGGACACCTGACTGGCTATGGCTACACCTTC. Translating gives CASSHPAGHLTGYGYTF.

The V and J genes are TRBV5-6 and TRBJ1-1; 7 bases map to TRBD1. This CDR3 has 12 residues. Unmatched junction bases numbered 6, after V lost 6 bases and J lost 7 bases. Germline V gene sequence: CDR1 SGHDT, CDR2 YYEEEE. The CDR3 sequence is CASTKGAGEAFF. CDR3 bases: TGTGCCAGCACTAAGGGGGCAGGTGAAGCTTTCTTT.

The chain recombines TRBV19 with TRBJ1-1; possible D gene TRBD1, 6 bases. V was pared by 3 bases and J by 11 bases, with 19 bases between. The CDR3 sequence is 14 residues long. Per germline, CDR1 LNHDA and CDR2 SQIVND (reference sequence). For the CDR3, the DNA is TGTGCCAGTAGTATGGGGGCTAGGGGCGTGAGGGCTTTCTTT. As protein: CASSMGARGVRAFF.

This clone was recorded only once. This sequence joins TRBV6-1 and TRBJ2-3; D call uncertain. The V gene lost 3 bases and the J gene lost 0 bases, with 7 bases spanning the gap. Germline V CDR1 and CDR2: MNHNS, SASEGT. The CDR3 sequence is 14 residues long. The chain's CDR3 is CASSDYTSTDTQYF. CDR3 nucleotide sequence: TGTGCCAGCAGTGACTATACTAGCACAGATACGCAGTATTTT.

V usage is TRBV5-1 and J usage is TRBJ1-6, with 8 bases matching TRBD1. The V and J ends lost 1 base and 10 bases, in that order; junction bases with no gene match: 10. Germline values: CDR1 SGHRS, CDR2 YFSETQ. The CDR3 sequence is 16 residues long. CDR3 bases: TGCGCCAGCAGCTTGAACCCCGGACAGGGAGGCTCACCCCTCCACTTT. This sequence encodes CASSLNPGQGGSPLHF.

CDR3 DNA: TGTGCCAGCAGCGTAGCGGCGGGGGGGCCTGTTGATACGCAGTATTTT. Its protein product is CASSVAAGGPVDTQYF. The chain employs TRBV9 and TRBJ2-3; 9 nucleotides line up with TRBD2. The CDR3 is 16 residues long. With 0 bases clipped from V and 6 bases from J, the junction kept 8 bases outside the gene matches. Germline values: CDR1 SGDLS, CDR2 YYNGEE.

The gene calls are TRBV9 and TRBJ2-1; D is undetermined. CDR3 length equals 16 residues. CDR1 is SGDLS, CDR2 YYNGEE, per germline. The V end was cut by 4 bases, the J end by 8 bases, with 22 bases between. The CDR3 sequence: CASSSSGVLWGDEQFF. The CDR3 nucleotides read TGTGCCAGCAGCTCATCTGGGGTCCTCTGGGGTGATGAGCAGTTCTTC.

The chain couples TRBV7-2 to TRBJ2-5, with D hard to call. The CDR3 sequence is 13 residues long. The V gene lost 5 bases and the J gene lost 0 bases, with 7 bases spanning the gap. Germline V gene data show CDR1 as SGHTA and CDR2 as FQGNSA. As DNA, the CDR3 is TGTGCCAGCAGCCGCGACAACCAAGAGACCCAGTACTTC. Its translation is CASSRDNQETQYF.

The chain employs TRBV5-4 and TRBJ1-5; 11 nucleotides line up with TRBD1. The CDR3 covers 20 residues. V gave up 0 bases and J gave up 3 bases; unmatched junction bases: 14. Germline V gene lookup returns CDR1 SGHNT and CDR2 YYREEE (reference sequence). The CDR3 DNA reads as TGTGCCAGCAGCTTGGTTAGTGGACAGGGGGCGGGTAGTAACAATCAGCCCCAGCATTTT. Its protein is CASSLVSGQGAGSNNQPQHF.

The chain recombines TRBV6-5 with TRBJ2-7; TRBD1 matches 8 bases. J gave up 7 bases and V 7 bases, and 9 bases lay outside the gene matches. Looked up from germline, CDR1 is MNHEY and CDR2 is SVGAGI. The CDR3 covers 13 residues. The CDR3 protein is CASKGRDRSEQYF. As DNA, the CDR3 is TGTGCCAGCAAGGGCCGGGACAGGTCGGAGCAGTACTTC.

V is TRBV7-8 and J is TRBJ2-7, with 7 bases identical to TRBD2. V was pared by 2 bases and J by 0 bases, with 7 bases of the junction left unmatched. The CDR3 consists of 16 residues. Per the germline V gene, CDR1 is SGHVS and CDR2 is FQNEAQ. The CDR3 sequence: CASSLRGGGSSYEQYF. For the CDR3, the DNA is TGTGCCAGCAGCTTAAGGGGCGGGGGAAGCTCCTACGAGCAGTACTTC.

The chain is built from TRBV18 and TRBJ1-4; 9 bases align to TRBD1. V gave up 3 bases and J gave up 8 bases; unmatched junction bases: 1. The CDR3 runs to 13 residues. Per the germline V gene, CDR1 is KGHSH and CDR2 is LQKENI. The CDR3, as DNA: TGTGCCAGCTCACCGACAGGGGGGGAAAAACTGTTTTTT. This encodes CASSPTGGEKLFF.

The chain uses TRBV18 and TRBJ1-1; D is ambiguous. The ends were cut back, 2 bases at V and 3 bases at J, with 4 bases in the middle. Germline V gives CDR1 KGHSH, CDR2 LQKENI. This CDR3 spans 12 amino acids. CDR3 DNA sequence: TGTGCCAGCTCACCAGTGGACACTGAAGCTTTCTTT. Encoded protein: CASSPVDTEAFF.